A selection of T cell receptor beta chains follows, all from one sample in a study of beta chain features in type 1 diabetes. Some clones are missing from TCRdb's copy, which holds only in-frame ones; the method was immunoSEQ multiplex PCR. The sample gives a few hundred thousand clones, roughly 13% of which show up once; approximately 0.016% is in the top ten. Sequencing input: naive CD4+ T cells from blood. These receptors came from a woman under 30 with type 1 diabetes. CDR3s include the opening cysteine and the closing phenylalanine or tryptophan. The D gene is left open where the match is weak. Not every row has a clone size; where given, it reads once, few, many or a size class.

clone_size j_call v_call d_call cdr3_nt cdr3_aa
. TRBJ2-5 TRBV7-9 TRBD1 TGTGCCAGCAGTTACAGGGGGCCGATGGAGACCCAGTACTTC CASSYRGPMETQYF
. TRBJ1-1 TRBV18 TRBD1 TGTGCCAGCTCATACGGACAGGAGAACACTGAAGCTTTCTTT CASSYGQENTEAFF
few TRBJ2-1 TRBV5-1 TRBD2 TGCGCCAGCAGCTTGGTTGGCGGGAGGGGGATCTCCTACAATGAGCAGTTCTTC CASSLVGGRGISYNEQFF
. TRBJ2-3 TRBV27 TRBD2 TGTGCCAGCAGTTTCCAAGGACTAGCGGGAGGGTTGGCAGATACGCAGTATTTT CASSFQGLAGGLADTQYF
few TRBJ1-1 TRBV5-1 . TGCGCCAGCAGCTTGCGGGGTCATGCTGAAGCTTTCTTT CASSLRGHAEAFF
. TRBJ1-5 TRBV28 . TGTGCCAGCAGGACAGGCTTCAATCAGCCCCAGCATTTT CASRTGFNQPQHF
few TRBJ1-3 TRBV11-3 . TGTGCCAGCACCTATTTCCCTGGAAACACCATATATTTT CASTYFPGNTIYF
. TRBJ2-1 TRBV2 . TGTGCCAGCAGTGAGTGGCAGGGCTCCTACAATGAGCAGTTCTTC CASSEWQGSYNEQFF
few TRBJ2-3 TRBV6-5 . TGTGCCAGCAGTACAGCAGCGGCCCACACAGATACGCAGTATTTT CASSTAAAHTDTQYF
few TRBJ1-1 TRBV29-1 . TGCAGCGTTGAAGTCGAAACAGGGATAGAAGCTTTCTTT CSVEVETGIEAFF
few TRBJ2-7 TRBV2 . TGTGCCAGCATGAGAGGAGGGTTATCCTACGAGCAGTACTTC CASMRGGLSYEQYF
few TRBJ2-1 TRBV5-4 TRBD2 TGTGCCAGCAGCTTGTCCGCGGGGGCCTACAATGAGCAGTTCTTC CASSLSAGAYNEQFF
. TRBJ2-1 TRBV28 . TGTGCCAGCAGTGTTATCTCGAGCTCCTACAATGAGCAGTTCTTC CASSVISSSYNEQFF
few TRBJ2-1 TRBV12-5 TRBD2 TGTGCTAGTGGTTTGTTCTTAGCGGGGAGCGGGTCGAACAATGAGCAGTTCTTC CASGLFLAGSGSNNEQFF
. TRBJ2-1 TRBV11-3 TRBD2 TGTGCCAGCAGCGCGGGACTAGCGGACAATGAGCAGTTCTTC CASSAGLADNEQFF
. TRBJ2-1 TRBV10-1 TRBD2 TGCGCCAGCAGTGAGGGCTCCCGCGGGGGTGAGCAGTTCTTC CASSEGSRGGEQFF
. TRBJ2-3 TRBV29-1 TRBD2 TGCAGCGTTGAACGTAGCGGGAGATCGAGCACAGATACGCAGTATTTT CSVERSGRSSTDTQYF
. TRBJ2-7 TRBV7-9 TRBD1 TGTGCCAGCAGCTTAGCGAGGGGGCCTCCCTACGAGCAGTACTTC CASSLARGPPYEQYF
. TRBJ2-1 TRBV6-5 . TGTGCCAGCAGCCCCCGTTCCCTTGATGAGCAGTTCTTC CASSPRSLDEQFF
few TRBJ2-3 TRBV30 . TGTGCCTGGAGTCTGCGGGACCAATCCCCGCAGTATTTT CAWSLRDQSPQYF
few TRBJ2-3 TRBV30 TRBD2 TGTGCCTTGGAAACGACTAGCGGCATCACAGATACGCAGTATTTT CALETTSGITDTQYF
. TRBJ1-5 TRBV5-1 . TGCGCCAGCAGCCCACAGGGCGGTCAGCCCCAGCATTTT CASSPQGGQPQHF
few TRBJ1-5 TRBV25-1 . TGTGCCAGCAGTGGGCAGGGTGGTCAGCCCCAGCATTTT CASSGQGGQPQHF
. TRBJ1-2 TRBV5-1 . TGCGCCAGCAGCCTCATACCTGACAGGTCCTTTAACTATGGCTACACCTTC CASSLIPDRSFNYGYTF
. TRBJ2-7 TRBV4-2 TRBD2 TGTGCCAGCAGCCAGAAGACTAGCGGGAGGCATACCTCCTACGAGCAGTACTTC CASSQKTSGRHTSYEQYF
few TRBJ2-6 TRBV5-1 TRBD1 TGCGCCAGCAGCTTCGACAGGGCTGGGGCCAACGTCCTGACTTTC CASSFDRAGANVLTF
. TRBJ1-2 TRBV19 . TGTGCCAGTAGTGCAGTACAGGGTGCCTATGGCTACACCTTC CASSAVQGAYGYTF
. TRBJ1-5 TRBV5-1 TRBD1 TGCGCCAGCAGCTTAGGGACAGCAAGCAATCAGCCCCAGCATTTT CASSLGTASNQPQHF
few TRBJ2-2 TRBV5-6 . TGTGCCAGCAGCTTGCGAGATATGAACACCGGGGAGCTGTTTTTT CASSLRDMNTGELFF
. TRBJ2-6 TRBV10-1 . TGCGCCAGCAGTGCCAGGCTACCTGGGGCCAACGTCCTGACTTTC CASSARLPGANVLTF
. TRBJ1-5 TRBV7-2 TRBD1 TGTGCCAGCAGCTTGACAGGGAACAATCAGCCCCAGCATTTT CASSLTGNNQPQHF
. TRBJ2-3 TRBV27 . TGTGCCAGCAGTTCCCGACAGCTTCCTAGCACAGATACGCAGTATTTT CASSSRQLPSTDTQYF
few TRBJ1-2 TRBV29-1 . TGCAGCGTTGAGAGTTCCTATGGCTACACCTTC CSVESSYGYTF